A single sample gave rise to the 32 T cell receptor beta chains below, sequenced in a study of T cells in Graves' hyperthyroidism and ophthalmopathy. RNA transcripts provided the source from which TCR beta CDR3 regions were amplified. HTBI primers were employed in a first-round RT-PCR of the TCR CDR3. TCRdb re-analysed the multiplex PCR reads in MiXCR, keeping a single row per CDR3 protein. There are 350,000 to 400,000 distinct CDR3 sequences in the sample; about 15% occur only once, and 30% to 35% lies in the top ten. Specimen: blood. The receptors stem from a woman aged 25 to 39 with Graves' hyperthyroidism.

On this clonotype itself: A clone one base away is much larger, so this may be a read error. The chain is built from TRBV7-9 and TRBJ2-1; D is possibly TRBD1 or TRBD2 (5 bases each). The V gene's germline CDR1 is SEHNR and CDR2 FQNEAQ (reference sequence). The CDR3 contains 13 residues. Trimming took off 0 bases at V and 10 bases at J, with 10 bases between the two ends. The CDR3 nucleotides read TGTGCCAGCAGCTTAGCCCGGGACCACGAGCAGTTCTTC. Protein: CASSLARDHEQFF.

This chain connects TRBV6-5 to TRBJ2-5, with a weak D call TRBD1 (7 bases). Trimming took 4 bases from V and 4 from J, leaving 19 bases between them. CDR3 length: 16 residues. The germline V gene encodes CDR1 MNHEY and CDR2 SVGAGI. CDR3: CASSWGRGEHVETQYF. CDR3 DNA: TGTGCCAGCAGTTGGGGCAGGGGGGAGCATGTAGAGACCCAGTACTTC.

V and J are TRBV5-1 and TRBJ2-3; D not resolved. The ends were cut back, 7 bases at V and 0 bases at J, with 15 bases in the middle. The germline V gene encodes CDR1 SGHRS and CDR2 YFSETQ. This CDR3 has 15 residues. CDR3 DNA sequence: TGCGCCAGCCGTCCCGGGTCAACTAGCACAGATACGCAGTATTTT. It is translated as CASRPGSTSTDTQYF.

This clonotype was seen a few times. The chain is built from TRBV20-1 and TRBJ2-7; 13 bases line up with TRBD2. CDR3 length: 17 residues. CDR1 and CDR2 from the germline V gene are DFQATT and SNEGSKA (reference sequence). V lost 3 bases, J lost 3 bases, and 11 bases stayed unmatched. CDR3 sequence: CSARRGTSGTRGYEQYF. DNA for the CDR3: TGCAGTGCTAGGAGGGGGACTAGCGGGACCCGGGGCTACGAGCAGTACTTC.

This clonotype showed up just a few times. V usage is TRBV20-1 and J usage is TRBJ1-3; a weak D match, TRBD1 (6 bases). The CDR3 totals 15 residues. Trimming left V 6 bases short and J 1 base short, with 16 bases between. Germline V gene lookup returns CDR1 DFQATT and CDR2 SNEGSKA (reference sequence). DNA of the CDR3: TGCAGTGCAACACCCGCCGGGACATCTGGAAACACCATATATTTT. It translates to CSATPAGTSGNTIYF.

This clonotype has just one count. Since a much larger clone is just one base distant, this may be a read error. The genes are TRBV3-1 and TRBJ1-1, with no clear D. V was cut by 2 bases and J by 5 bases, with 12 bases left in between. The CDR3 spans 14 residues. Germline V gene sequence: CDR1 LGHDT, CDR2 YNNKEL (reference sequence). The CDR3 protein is CASSQSISMTEAFF. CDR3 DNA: TGTGCCAGCAGCCAATCAATTTCCATGACTGAAGCTTTCTTT. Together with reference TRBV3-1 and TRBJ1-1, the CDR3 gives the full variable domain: DTAVSQTPKYLVTQMGNDKSIKCEQNLGHDTMYWYKQDSKKFLKIMFSYNNKELIINETVPNRFSPKSPDKAHLNLHINSLELGDSAVYFCASSQSISMTEAFFGQGTRLTVV.

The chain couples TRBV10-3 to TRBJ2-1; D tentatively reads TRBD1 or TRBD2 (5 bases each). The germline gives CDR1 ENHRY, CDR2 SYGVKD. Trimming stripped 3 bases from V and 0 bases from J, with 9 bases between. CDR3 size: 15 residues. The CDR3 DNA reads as TGTGCCATCAGTGAATGGGGGAGCTCCTACAATGAGCAGTTCTTC. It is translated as CAISEWGSSYNEQFF.

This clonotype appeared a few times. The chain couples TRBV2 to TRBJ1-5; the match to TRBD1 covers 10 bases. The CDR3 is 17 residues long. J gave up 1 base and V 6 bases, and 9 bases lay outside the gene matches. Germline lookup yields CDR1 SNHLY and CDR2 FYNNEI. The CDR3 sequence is CASSRDRGSRSNQPQHF. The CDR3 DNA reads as TGTGCCAGCAGCCGGGACAGGGGATCGCGGAGCAATCAGCCCCAGCATTTT.

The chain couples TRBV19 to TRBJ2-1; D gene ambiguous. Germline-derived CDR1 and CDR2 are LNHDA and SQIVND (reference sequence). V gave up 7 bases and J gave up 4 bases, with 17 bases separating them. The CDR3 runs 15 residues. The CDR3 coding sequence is TGTGCCAGTACCCCTTCGCACTCGGGTTACAATGAGCAGTTCTTC. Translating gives CASTPSHSGYNEQFF.

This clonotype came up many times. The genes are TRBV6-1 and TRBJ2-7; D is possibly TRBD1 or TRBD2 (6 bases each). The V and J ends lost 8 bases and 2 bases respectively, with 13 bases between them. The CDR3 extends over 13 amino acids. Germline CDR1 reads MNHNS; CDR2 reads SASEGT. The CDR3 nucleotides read TGTGCCAGCGAAAAGGGGGGAACCTACGAGCAGTACTTC. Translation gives CASEKGGTYEQYF.

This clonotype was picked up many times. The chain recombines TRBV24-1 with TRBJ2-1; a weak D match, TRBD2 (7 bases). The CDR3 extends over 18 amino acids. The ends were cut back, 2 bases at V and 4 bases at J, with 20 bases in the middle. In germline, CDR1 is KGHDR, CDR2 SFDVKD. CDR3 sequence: CATSDWERGEGTYNEQFF. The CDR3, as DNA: TGTGCCACCAGTGATTGGGAAAGGGGGGAGGGGACTTACAATGAGCAGTTCTTC.

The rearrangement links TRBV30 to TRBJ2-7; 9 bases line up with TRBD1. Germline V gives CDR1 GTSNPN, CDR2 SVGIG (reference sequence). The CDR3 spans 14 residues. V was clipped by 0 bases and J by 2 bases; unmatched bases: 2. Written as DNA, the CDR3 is TGTGCCTGGAGTGTTGGGACAGGGCCCTACGAGCAGTACTTC. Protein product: CAWSVGTGPYEQYF.

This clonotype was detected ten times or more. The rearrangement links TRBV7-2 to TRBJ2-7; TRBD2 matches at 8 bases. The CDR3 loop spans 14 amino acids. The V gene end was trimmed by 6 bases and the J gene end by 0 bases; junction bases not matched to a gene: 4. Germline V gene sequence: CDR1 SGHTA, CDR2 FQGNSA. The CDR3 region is CASRMSGSSYEQYF. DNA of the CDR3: TGTGCCAGCAGGATGAGCGGGAGCTCCTACGAGCAGTACTTC.

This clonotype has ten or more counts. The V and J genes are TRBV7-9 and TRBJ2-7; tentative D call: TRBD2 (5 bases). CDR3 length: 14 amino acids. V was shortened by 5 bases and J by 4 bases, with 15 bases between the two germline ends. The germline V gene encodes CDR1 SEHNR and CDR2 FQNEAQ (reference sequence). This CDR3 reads CASSNGGPNYEQYF. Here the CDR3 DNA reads TGTGCCAGCAGCAATGGCGGGCCTAATTACGAGCAGTACTTC.

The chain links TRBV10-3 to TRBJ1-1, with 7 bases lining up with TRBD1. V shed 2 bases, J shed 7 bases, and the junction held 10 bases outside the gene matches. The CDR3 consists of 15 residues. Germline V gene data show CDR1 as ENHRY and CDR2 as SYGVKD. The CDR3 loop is CAISEMEGAINEAFF. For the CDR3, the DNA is TGTGCCATCAGTGAGATGGAGGGGGCGATCAATGAAGCTTTCTTT.

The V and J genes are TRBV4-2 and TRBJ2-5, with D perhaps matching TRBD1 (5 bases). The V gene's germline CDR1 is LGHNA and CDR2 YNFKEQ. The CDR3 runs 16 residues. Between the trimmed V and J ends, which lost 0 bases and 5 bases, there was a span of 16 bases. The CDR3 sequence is CASSQDRAGSGETQYF. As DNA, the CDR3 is TGTGCCAGCAGCCAAGATAGGGCAGGGTCCGGGGAGACCCAGTACTTC.

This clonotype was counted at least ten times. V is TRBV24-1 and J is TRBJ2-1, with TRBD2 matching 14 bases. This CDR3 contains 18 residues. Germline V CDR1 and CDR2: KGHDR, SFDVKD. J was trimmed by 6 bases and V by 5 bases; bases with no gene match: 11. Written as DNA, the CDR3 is TGTGCCACCAGTGCCCTTGAGGGGACTAGCGGGAGTGTCAATGAGCAGTTCTTC. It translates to CATSALEGTSGSVNEQFF.

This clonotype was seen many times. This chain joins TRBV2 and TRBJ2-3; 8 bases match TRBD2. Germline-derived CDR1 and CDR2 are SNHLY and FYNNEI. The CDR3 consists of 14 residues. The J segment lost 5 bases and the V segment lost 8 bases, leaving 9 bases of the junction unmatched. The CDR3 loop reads CASPPQREIDTQYF. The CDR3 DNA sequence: TGTGCCAGCCCCCCCCAGCGGGAGATAGATACGCAGTATTTT.

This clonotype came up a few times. The CDR3 nucleotides read TGTGCCAGCAGTCGCTATATGCAGTCCTACGAGCAGTACTTC. The encoded protein is CASSRYMQSYEQYF. The rearrangement joins TRBV27 to TRBJ2-7; D is unclear. The length of the CDR3 is 14 residues. Germline loops: CDR1 MNHEY, CDR2 SMNVEV (reference sequence). The V end was cut by 5 bases, the J end by 1 base, with 12 bases between.

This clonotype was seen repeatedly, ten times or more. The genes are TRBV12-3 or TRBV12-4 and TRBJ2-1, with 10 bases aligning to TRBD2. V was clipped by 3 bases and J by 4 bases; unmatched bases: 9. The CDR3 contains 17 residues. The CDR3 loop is CASSFRLTSGPYNEQFF. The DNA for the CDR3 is TGTGCCAGCAGTTTCCGACTGACTAGCGGGCCTTACAATGAGCAGTTCTTC.

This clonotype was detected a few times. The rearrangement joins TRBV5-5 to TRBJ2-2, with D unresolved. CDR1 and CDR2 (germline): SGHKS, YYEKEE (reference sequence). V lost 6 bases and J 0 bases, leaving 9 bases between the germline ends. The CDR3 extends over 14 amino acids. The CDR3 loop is CASNPGSNTGELFF. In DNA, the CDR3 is TGTGCCAGCAACCCCGGTTCGAACACCGGGGAGCTGTTTTTT.

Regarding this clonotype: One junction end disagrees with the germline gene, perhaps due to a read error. In DNA form, the CDR3 reads TGTGCCATCAGCATCCAGGACTACGGGCAGTACTTC. Amino acid sequence: CAISIQDYGQYF. The V and J genes are TRBV10-3 and TRBJ2-7; D may be TRBD2 (6 bases). The CDR3 has 12 amino acids. Germline V gives CDR1 ENHRY, CDR2 SYGVKD.

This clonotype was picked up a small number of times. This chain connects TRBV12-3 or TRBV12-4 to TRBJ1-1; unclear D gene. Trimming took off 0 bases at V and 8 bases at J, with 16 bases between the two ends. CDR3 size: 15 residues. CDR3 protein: CASSLAPGWENEAFF. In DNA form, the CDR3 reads TGTGCCAGCAGTTTAGCGCCAGGCTGGGAAAACGAAGCTTTCTTT.

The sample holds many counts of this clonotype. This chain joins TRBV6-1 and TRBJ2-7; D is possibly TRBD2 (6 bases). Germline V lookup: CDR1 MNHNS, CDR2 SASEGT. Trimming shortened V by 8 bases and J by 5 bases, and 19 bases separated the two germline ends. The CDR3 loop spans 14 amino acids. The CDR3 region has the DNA TGTGCCAGCCTAGAGCTAGCGATGGATGACGAGCAGTACTTC. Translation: CASLELAMDDEQYF.

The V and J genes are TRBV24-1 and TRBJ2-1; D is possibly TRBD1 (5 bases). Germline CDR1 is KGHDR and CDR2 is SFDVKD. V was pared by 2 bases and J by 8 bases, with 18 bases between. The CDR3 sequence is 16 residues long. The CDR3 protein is CATSDSGRIGVDEQFF. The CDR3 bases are TGTGCCACCAGTGATTCCGGACGGATAGGGGTCGATGAGCAGTTCTTC.

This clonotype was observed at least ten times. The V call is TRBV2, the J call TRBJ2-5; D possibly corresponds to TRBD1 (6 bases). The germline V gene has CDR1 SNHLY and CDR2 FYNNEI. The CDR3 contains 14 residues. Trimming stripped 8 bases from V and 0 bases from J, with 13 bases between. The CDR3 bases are TGTGCCAGCCACAGGACAGAAGACCAAGAGACCCAGTACTTC. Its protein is CASHRTEDQETQYF.

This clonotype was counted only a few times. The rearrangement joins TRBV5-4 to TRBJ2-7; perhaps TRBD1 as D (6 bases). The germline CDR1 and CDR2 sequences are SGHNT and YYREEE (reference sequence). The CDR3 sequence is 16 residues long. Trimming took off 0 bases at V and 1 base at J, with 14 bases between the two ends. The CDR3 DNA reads TGTGCCAGCAGCTTGGGCCAGGACAGCCTATCCTACGAGCAGTACTTC. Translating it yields CASSLGQDSLSYEQYF.

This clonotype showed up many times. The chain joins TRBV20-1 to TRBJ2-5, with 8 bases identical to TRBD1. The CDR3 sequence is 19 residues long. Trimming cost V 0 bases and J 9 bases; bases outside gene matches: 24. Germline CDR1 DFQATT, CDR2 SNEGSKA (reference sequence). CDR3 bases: TGCAGTGCTAGAGAGACTCCACTACCCGGACAGGGCTCTCGCAGGGCCCAGTACTTC. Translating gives CSARETPLPGQGSRRAQYF.

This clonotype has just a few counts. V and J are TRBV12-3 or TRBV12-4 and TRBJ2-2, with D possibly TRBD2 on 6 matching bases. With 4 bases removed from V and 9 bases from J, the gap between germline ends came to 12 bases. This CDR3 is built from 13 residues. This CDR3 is CASSSRESRELFF. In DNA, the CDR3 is TGTGCCAGCAGTTCCCGGGAGTCCAGGGAGCTGTTTTTT.

As DNA, the CDR3 is TGTGCCAGCAGCTTGGCCCCGGGACAGCATGAAGCTTTCTTT. Translated, it gives CASSLAPGQHEAFF. The rearrangement links TRBV5-6 to TRBJ1-1, with 7 bases that match TRBD1. CDR3 length: 14 residues. The junction had 6 bases not matched to a gene; V was cut back by 0 bases and J by 7 bases. Germline CDR1 SGHDT, CDR2 YYEEEE.

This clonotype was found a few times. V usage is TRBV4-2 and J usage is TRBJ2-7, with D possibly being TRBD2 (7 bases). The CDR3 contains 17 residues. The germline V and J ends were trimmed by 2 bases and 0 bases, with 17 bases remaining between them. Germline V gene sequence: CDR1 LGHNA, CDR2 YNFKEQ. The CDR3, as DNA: TGTGCCAGCAGCCAACCCCTGCGGGGGCCGAGCTCCTACGAGCAGTACTTC. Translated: CASSQPLRGPSSYEQYF.

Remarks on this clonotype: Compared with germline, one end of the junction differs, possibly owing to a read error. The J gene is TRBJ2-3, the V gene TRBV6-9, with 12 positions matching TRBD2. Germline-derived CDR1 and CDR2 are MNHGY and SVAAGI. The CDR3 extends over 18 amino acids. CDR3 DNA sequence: TGTGCCGGCAGTTACACACTAGCGGGAGGCCCTAGCACAGATACGCAGTATTTT. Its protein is CAGSYTLAGGPSTDTQYF.